This T cell receptor (beta chain) came from a study of cytomegalovirus exposure and HLA in healthy donors. Study outcomes and limitations: Other equally common chains were less clonally expanded than HLA-associated TCR beta chains, a later analysis showed. When analyzed later, the rates of TCR association showed variation by HLA locus, with DRB1 the most and HLA-C the fewest. CMV antigen specificity of three CMV-associated chains was confirmed in vitro. There were around 160 TCR beta chains listed as cytomegalovirus-associated.

Per germline, CDR1 SGDLS and CDR2 YYNGEE. CDR3 length: 16 amino acids. Trimming at V came to 4 bases and at J to 4 bases, leaving 12 bases not matched to a gene. With regard to this clone: The antigen is undetermined.

PCR was performed using 60 Vbeta and 13 Jbeta primers. Data came from immunoSEQ multiplex PCR; TCRdb stores just in-frame clones and leaves some out. The profile shows 150,000 to 200,000 clones, under 85% of them singletons. The source is a male donor in good health and CMV-seronegative. The sample taken for sequencing was PBMCs. This chain connects TRBV9 to TRBJ2-3, with 7 bases fitting TRBD2. The DNA for the CDR3 is TGTGCCAGCAGCCTCCTGGGCGGGGAGGGCGCAGATACGCAGTATTTT. It translates to CASSLLGGEGADTQYF.